Described below is a single T cell receptor beta chain sequence and its context. Its antigen remains unidentified. V shed 7 bases and J 0 bases; nucleotides not matched to a gene: 3. The CDR3 has 14 amino acids. Germline CDR1 reads MNHEY; CDR2 reads SVGAGI. The sample is drawn from a study of T cells in localized non-small cell lung cancer. The study's findings and limits: The study detected a median roughly 50 of the top 100 tumor clones in adjacent lung. Uninvolved adjacent lung had higher T cell clonality than tumor and all other tissues.

Some clones are missing from TCRdb's copy, which holds only in-frame ones; the method was immunoSEQ multiplex PCR. The data show more than 50,000 clones, over 80% seen once. The V call is TRBV6-5, the J call TRBJ1-1; TRBD1 agrees at 9 bases. This specimen consisted of peripheral blood, obtained before any cancer treatment. The sequence derives from a female donor over 55 with stage II squamous cell lung carcinoma. The CDR3 is CASNRDRVNTEAFF. CDR3 in DNA: TGTGCCAGCAACCGGGACAGGGTGAACACTGAAGCTTTCTTT.